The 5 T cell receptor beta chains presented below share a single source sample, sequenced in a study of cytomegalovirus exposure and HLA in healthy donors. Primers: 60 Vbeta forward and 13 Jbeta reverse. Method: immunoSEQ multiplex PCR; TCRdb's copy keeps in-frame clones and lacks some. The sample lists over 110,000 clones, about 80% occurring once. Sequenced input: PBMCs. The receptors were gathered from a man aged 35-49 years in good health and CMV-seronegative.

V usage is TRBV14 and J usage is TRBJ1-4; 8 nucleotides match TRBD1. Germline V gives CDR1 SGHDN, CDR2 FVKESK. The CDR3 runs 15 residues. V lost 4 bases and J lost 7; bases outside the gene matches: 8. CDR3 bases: TGTGCCAGCAGCCCCAGGGTTACAGGGGGTGAAAAACTGTTTTTT. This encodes CASSPRVTGGEKLFF.

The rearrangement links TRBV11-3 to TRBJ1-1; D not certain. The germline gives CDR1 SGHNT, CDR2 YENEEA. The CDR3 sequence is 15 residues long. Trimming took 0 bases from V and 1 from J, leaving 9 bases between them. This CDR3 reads CASSLDSRENTEAFF. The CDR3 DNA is TGTGCCAGCAGCTTAGATTCTCGGGAGAACACTGAAGCTTTCTTT.

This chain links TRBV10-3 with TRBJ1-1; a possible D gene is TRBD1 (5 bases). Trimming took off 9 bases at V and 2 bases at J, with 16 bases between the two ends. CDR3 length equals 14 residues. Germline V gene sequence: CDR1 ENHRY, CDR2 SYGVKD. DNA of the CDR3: TGTGCCATGTCGGACCAGGGCCTAAACACTGAAGCTTTCTTT. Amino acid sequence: CAMSDQGLNTEAFF.

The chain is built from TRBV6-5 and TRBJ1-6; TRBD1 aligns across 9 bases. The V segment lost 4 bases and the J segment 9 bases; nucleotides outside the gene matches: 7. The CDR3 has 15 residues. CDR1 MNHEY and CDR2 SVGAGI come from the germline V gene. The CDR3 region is CASSLDRGSASPLHF. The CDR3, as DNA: TGTGCCAGCAGTTTGGACAGGGGTTCAGCTTCACCCCTCCACTTT.

The CDR3 here is CASSSKQGRDGNTIYF. The CDR3 coding sequence is TGTGCCAGCAGCAGCAAACAGGGAAGGGATGGAAACACCATATATTTT. V is TRBV21-1 and J is TRBJ1-3; the DNA was not used to check the table's D call, TRBD1. TRBV21-1 is marked as a pseudogene. The CDR3 covers 16 residues.